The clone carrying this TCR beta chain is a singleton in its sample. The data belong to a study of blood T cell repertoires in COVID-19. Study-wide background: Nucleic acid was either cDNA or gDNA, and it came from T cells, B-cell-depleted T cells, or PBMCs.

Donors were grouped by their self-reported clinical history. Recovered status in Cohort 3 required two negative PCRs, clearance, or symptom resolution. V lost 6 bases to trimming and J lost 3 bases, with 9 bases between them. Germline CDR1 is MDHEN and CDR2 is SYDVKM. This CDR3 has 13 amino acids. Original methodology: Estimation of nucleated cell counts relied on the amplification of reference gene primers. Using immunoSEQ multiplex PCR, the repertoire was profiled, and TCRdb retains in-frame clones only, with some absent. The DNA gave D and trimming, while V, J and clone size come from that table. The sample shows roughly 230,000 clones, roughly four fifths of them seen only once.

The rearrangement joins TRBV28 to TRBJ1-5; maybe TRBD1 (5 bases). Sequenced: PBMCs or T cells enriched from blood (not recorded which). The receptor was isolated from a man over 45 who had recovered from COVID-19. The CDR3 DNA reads TGTGCCAGCAGGGGGGGACTCAATCAGCCCCAGCATTTT. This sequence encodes CASRGGLNQPQHF. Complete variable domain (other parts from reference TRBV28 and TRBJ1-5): DVKVTQSSRYLVKRTGEKVFLECVQDMDHENMFWYRQDPGLGLRLIYFSYDVKMKEKGDIPEGYSVSREKKERFSLILESASTNQTSMYLCASRGGLNQPQHFGDGTRLSIL.